The entry below describes one TCR beta chain. This clone has a handful of counts. There is no known antigen for this receptor. Per-base qualities were not stored, and no clone one base away is much larger. The library relied on the immunoSEQ multiplex PCR assay. A mixture of 60 forward primers for TCR Vbeta segments and 13 reverse primers for TCR Jbeta segments was used in the multiplex PCR. The CDR3 region of rearranged TCR beta genes was amplified from genomic DNA with a multiplex PCR assay. Amplified TCR beta libraries were sequenced as 87-base-pair reads on the Illumina HiSeq System. In the source study's methods: Across the 700 or so repertoires, a later analysis counted about 81 million unique TCR beta chains, around 11 million of which were shared by at least two donors. Raw reads were error-corrected and collapsed into unique sequences with a nearest-neighbor algorithm that merged closely related sequences to remove PCR and sequencing errors. V, D and J gene segments were assigned by aligning CDR3 sequences to IMGT reference sequences. For a sequence to be retained, a match of at least six nucleotides was required to both a V gene segment and a J gene segment. Rearrangements were called productive when the CDR3 lacked stop codons and stayed in frame with V and J; all others were non-productive. CDR3 was defined by IMGT convention, running from the second conserved V-encoded cysteine to the conserved J-encoded phenylalanine. In an earlier analysis of around 570 of the donors, sequences lacking an unambiguous match to a single V gene segment were excluded. In an earlier analysis of approximately 500 of the donors, a V segment was called functional when productive rearrangements were above 56.7%, and segregating when the standard deviation between donors exceeded 5%. A statistical classification framework was developed to diagnose cytomegalovirus status using the catalog of TCR beta chain sequences. In a later analysis, TCR nucleotide sequences were compared against IMGT/GENE-DB human TR gene sequences so that V and J genes could be assigned. The TCRdist pipeline was used in a later analysis to assign CDR3 sequences and most-parsimonious VDJ recombination scenarios. In a later analysis, each TCR beta chain was defined by its CDR3 amino acid sequence together with its V-gene family, and reads without a unique V-gene family were excluded. To address suspected cross-contamination and a sequencing artifact, a later analysis removed a few hundred highly shared, low-generation-probability nucleotide sequences. A later analysis calculated a clonal expansion index for each public chain from normalized within-repertoire ranks of inferred template counts. A later analysis computed generation probabilities with a VDJ recombination model fitted to out-of-frame rearrangements, and checked the results against IGoR. Hypergeometric tests were used in a later analysis to score TCR-TCR, TCR-HLA and TCR-CMV co-occurrence, with a repertoire-size bias correction applied to the TCR pairs. A later analysis estimated false discovery rates by permuting HLA or CMV assignments 20 times. In a later analysis, co-occurring TCRs were grouped using DBSCAN, and TCRdist sequence similarity was added for clustering within HLA-allele-positive subsets. Co-occurrence clustering excluded repertoires with fewer than 30,000 or more than 120,000 public chains, plus five with anomalous nucleotide sharing. TCRdb's version of the immuneACCESS table is confined to in-frame rearrangements and falls short of the full clone set. An unresolved V gene accounts for under half of the shortfall where checked; the remainder is of unknown origin. That table gives V, J and clone size, and the DNA gave D and trimming. Present in this sample are about 150,000 clones, roughly 83% of which were seen just once. The leading ten clones occupy over 1.5% of the sample.

The source of the sample is a study of cytomegalovirus exposure and HLA in healthy donors (dated by TCRdb to about 2017). As for the study more broadly: In an earlier analysis of roughly 590 of the donors, under 300 Gb of sequence data and 95 million to 130 million unique TCR beta sequences from 150 million to 200 million T cells were reported. Of the approximately 400 genotyped donors, approximately 83% fell in the genetic ancestry cluster associated with self-reported Caucasian donors. The study used immunosequencing to profile the T cell repertoires of approximately 650 subjects and linked those repertoires to cytomegalovirus serostatus. In addition to the first cohort of 650 to 800 subjects, a separate validation cohort of some 120 different subjects was used. To predict cytomegalovirus infection status, the study brought together high-throughput TCR immunosequencing, statistical association of individual TCRs with disease status, and machine learning. HLA typing included class I and class II loci at four-digit resolution. Among 300 to 450 genotyped donors of the cohort, an average of approximately 240,000 unique TCR beta nucleotide sequences were sequenced per donor, 15% to 20% of them non-productive. An earlier analysis of around 640 of the donors used high-throughput TCR beta sequencing to judge whether each TCR beta V gene segment behaved as functional or pseudogenic. The number of donors typed differed by locus, with 629-630 for A, B, C, DRB1 and DQB1, 522 for DQA1, 600 to 610 for DPA1, and 450 to 480 for DPB1. To study patterns of TCR occurrence, a later analysis re-analyzed previously published TCR beta repertoires from around 700 donors and added high-resolution HLA genotyping. Genome-wide SNP genotypes for about three fifths of the 666 donors were used in a later genetic analysis, which treated that subset as a discovery cohort. The later analysis used no new phenotypic data to find candidate immune exposures, relying instead on TCR beta sequences and their occurrence across donors. Donor age, sex, ethnicity and CMV serostatus were compiled alongside the repertoire data. An early release covering roughly 640 HLA-typed donors comprised about 310 gigabases of sequencing data and roughly 86 million unique TCR sequences. The aim of the study was to test whether cataloging public T cell receptors could identify signatures of past pathogen exposure. All discovery cohort repertoires had been generated using a single sequencing platform. Roughly 5 DR-DQ haplotypes were handled as single units for association and clustering because linkage in the cohort was strong.

In total, 666 healthy bone marrow donors made up the cohort. At the time of sampling, all cohort members were nominally healthy, though unrecorded immune exposures were likely present. The donor tested CMV seronegative, placing the donor among the 350 to 400 seronegative members of the cohort. A peripheral blood sample was provided by each donor, and peripheral blood mononuclear cells were used for TCR beta sequencing. Genomic DNA extraction from the blood cell samples was performed with the Qiagen DNeasy Blood Extraction Kit. Sequences MNHEY (CDR1) and SVGAGI (CDR2) are obtained from the germline V gene. The germline V end is reduced by 4 bases and the J end by 4 bases; junction bases left unmatched: 10. From its cysteine to its phenylalanine, the CDR3 spans 16 amino acids. CDR3 DNA is the only sequence kept; it has 48 bases, read in frame from the first base. The paper as a whole reports these results and caveats: A further reported finding was that TCR beta sequences accurately predicted the HLA-A and HLA-B alleles for most subjects in the first cohort. The sequencing pipeline was judged likely to have produced a cluster of highly shared sequence variants as a technical artifact. In a later analysis, several top co-occurrence clusters were reported to appear linked to parvovirus B19, influenza, CMV and Epstein-Barr virus. In an earlier analysis of about 600 of the donors, most TCR beta V segments appeared in productive rearrangements about 90% or about 30% of the time, broadly matching IMGT annotations. Presence/absence analyses assumed roughly uniform sequencing depth across donors, an assumption that may not hold. According to a later analysis, most CMV-associated TCR beta chains appeared to be HLA-restricted, and the HLA associations seemed to be driven largely by CMV exposure. Specific HLA alleles were associated with roughly 16,000 TCR beta sequences at a false discovery rate of 0.05 in a later analysis. Some IMGT-functional V segments, including TRBV6-2 and TRBV6-3, could not be told apart with the 87-base-pair reads, so those segments were excluded. A later analysis found that TCR association rates varied across HLA loci, with DRB1 alleles showing the most associated TCRs and HLA-C alleles the fewest. A later genetic analysis associated a missense DCLRE1C variant with V-gene and J-gene trimming of TCR beta chains, and an independent cohort replicated the association. Because HLA typing was missing for some donors at each locus, association tests included only the typed subset. Compared with the roughly 700-donor mean, donors in an Asian-associated ancestry cluster had fewer N-insertions in productive TCRs, according to a later genetic analysis. The only immune exposure information available for the cohort was CMV serostatus. In a later analysis, HLA-associated TCR beta chains showed more clonal expansion and lower generation probabilities than non-associated chains that were equally common. Linkage disequilibrium might explain the correlated functional status among segregating V segments, but an unknown experimental factor could not be excluded. A few of the identified cytomegalovirus-associated TCR beta chains were confirmed in vitro to be specific for cytomegalovirus antigens. Because counts were too low, roughly 17 rarely observed V segments, including chromosome 9 orphons, were left out of the earlier analysis of over 550 of the donors. When HLA alleles, especially DR and DQ, strongly co-occurred, attributing TCR associations to individual alleles was difficult. The authors suggested that the approach could potentially be generalized to other disease states and immunological phenotypes. While some public TCRs were present in many individuals, most TCR sequences turned up only very rarely across donors. The classifier was reported to diagnose cytomegalovirus status with high specificity and sensitivity in both the original cohort and the validation cohort. In the study, about 150 TCR beta chains were listed as associated with cytomegalovirus. This cohort had only TCR beta chains sequenced, and the lack of alpha or paired-chain data limited which features could be detected.

This clonotype was sampled from a woman aged 18 to 35 in good health and CMV-seronegative. Material: PBMCs. The receptor chain draws on TRBV6-5 and TRBJ1-2, and 9 junction bases match TRBD1. The encoded CDR3 is CASSSITGGAGYGYTF. The nucleotide sequence reads as follows: TGTGCCAGCAGTTCTATTACAGGGGGCGCAGGCTATGGCTACACCTTC.